Presented here are 10 T cell receptor beta chains from one specimen sequenced in a study of cytomegalovirus exposure and HLA in healthy donors. Amplification used 60 Vbeta primers and 13 Jbeta primers. Profiled with immunoSEQ multiplex PCR; TCRdb holds only in-frame clones, not every one. This table holds a few hundred thousand clones, around 79% found once. The sample taken for sequencing was PBMCs. These receptors were taken from a girl aged 2-10 years in good health and CMV-seronegative.

The J gene is TRBJ2-4, the V gene TRBV4-1; TRBD2 might be the D (6 bases). The CDR3 runs to 17 residues. The V end was cut by 0 bases, the J end by 1 base, with 13 bases between. The germline CDR1 and CDR2 sequences are MGHRA and YSYEKL. The CDR3 DNA sequence: TGCGCCAGCAGCCAAGAGAACGGGAGTGGGGCCAAAAACATTCAGTACTTC. Residues: CASSQENGSGAKNIQYF.

The rearrangement joins TRBV6-1 to TRBJ1-2; maybe TRBD1 (5 bases). This CDR3 is 15 amino acids long. Between the trimmed V and J ends, which lost 7 bases and 0 bases, there was a span of 15 bases. Germline CDR1 and CDR2: MNHNS and SASEGT. The CDR3 sequence: CASNHGAQSNYGYTF. CDR3 DNA sequence: TGTGCCAGCAACCATGGGGCACAGTCTAACTATGGCTACACCTTC.

J is TRBJ1-1 and V is TRBV13; tentatively, D is TRBD1 (6 bases). V was trimmed by 1 base and J by 5 bases, leaving 14 bases between them. Germline CDR1 is PRHDT and CDR2 is FYEKMQ (reference sequence). The CDR3 runs 15 residues. The CDR3 nucleotides are TGTGCCAGCAGCTTAGTTAATGAGGGGGAAACTGAAGCTTTCTTT. Its translation: CASSLVNEGETEAFF.

This chain links TRBV7-9 with TRBJ2-3; 9 nucleotides match TRBD2. The germline V gene has CDR1 SEHNR and CDR2 FQNEAQ (reference sequence). The CDR3 consists of 15 residues. Trimming took 1 base from V and 9 from J; bases not matched to a gene: 8. Written as DNA, the CDR3 is TGTGCCAGCAGCTTAGAACTAGCGGGCCCAGGAACGCAGTATTTT. It codes for CASSLELAGPGTQYF.

The rearrangement links TRBV2 to TRBJ1-3, with D perhaps TRBD1 (5 bases). The CDR3 covers 13 residues. Germline CDR1 and CDR2: SNHLY and FYNNEI. V gave up 7 bases and J gave up 8 bases, with 15 bases separating them. The CDR3 bases are TGTGCCAGCACCCAAAGCAGGGCTGACACCATATATTTT. It encodes CASTQSRADTIYF.

As to this clone: This sample also contains other DNA sequences that code for the same CDR3. The CDR3: CAWSVYSLAKNIQYF. CDR3 nucleotides: TGTGCCTGGAGTGTTTATAGCCTAGCCAAAAACATTCAGTACTTC. V gene TRBV30 combines with J gene TRBJ2-4; D is undetermined. The CDR3 extends over 15 amino acids. V dropped 0 bases and J dropped 0 bases, with 9 bases sitting between them. Germline-derived CDR1 and CDR2 are GTSNPN and SVGIG (reference sequence).

This chain uses TRBV2 with TRBJ1-5, with D unresolved. This CDR3 has 12 residues. Germline CDR1 reads SNHLY; CDR2 reads FYNNEI. V lost 5 bases to trimming and J lost 5 bases, with 7 bases between them. The CDR3 bases are TGTGCCAGCAGTTATAGTTATCAGCCCCAGCATTTT. Amino acid sequence: CASSYSYQPQHF.

This chain connects TRBV19 to TRBJ2-1; TRBD2 matches at 9 bases. CDR3 length equals 14 residues. With 3 bases clipped from V and 7 bases from J, the junction kept 4 bases outside the gene matches. In germline, CDR1 is LNHDA, CDR2 SQIVND (reference sequence). The DNA for the CDR3 is TGTGCCAGTAGTATGACGGGACTAGCAAATGAGCAGTTCTTC. This sequence encodes CASSMTGLANEQFF.

The genes are TRBV29-1 and TRBJ2-7, with D tentatively TRBD2 (6 bases). Germline V gene lookup returns CDR1 SQVTM and CDR2 ANQGSEA. Trimming removed 6 bases at V and 0 bases at J, with 12 bases between. The CDR3 is made up of 13 amino acids. CDR3 sequence reads: CSVEGGDSYEQYF. CDR3 DNA sequence: TGCAGCGTCGAGGGCGGGGACTCCTACGAGCAGTACTTC.

Comments on this clone: A junction boundary mismatches the germline segment, possibly from a read error. The chain carries TRBV20-1 and TRBJ1-1; D gene uncertain. This CDR3 is 10 amino acids long. CDR1 is DFQATT and CDR2 is SNEGSKA in the germline V gene (reference sequence). CDR3 DNA: TGCAGTGCTAGGAACATTGAAGCTTTCTTT. Its translation is CSARNIEAFF.